This T cell receptor beta chain was documented in a study of cytomegalovirus exposure and HLA in healthy donors. Study-level results: Many donors carried some public TCRs, although rarity characterized most TCR sequences.

The germline CDR1 and CDR2 sequences are SQVTM and ANQGSEA. The CDR3 has 14 amino acids. With 6 bases clipped from V and 4 bases from J, the junction kept 8 bases outside the gene matches. PCR used 60 Vbeta primers and 13 Jbeta primers. Some clones are missing from TCRdb's copy, which holds only in-frame ones; the method was immunoSEQ multiplex PCR. The sample records over 80,000 clones, roughly 80% being singletons. For this clone: Its target is unknown.

The rearrangement uses TRBV29-1 and TRBJ2-4; the match to TRBD1 covers 8 bases. The sequence derives from a man in his sixties in good health and CMV-seropositive. Sequencing used PBMCs. The CDR3 region is CSVRPTGDKNIQYF. The CDR3 DNA is TGCAGCGTGAGACCGACAGGGGATAAAAACATTCAGTACTTC. The full variable domain, with the rest looked up from reference TRBV29-1 and TRBJ2-4, is SAVISQKPSRDICQRGTSLTIQCQVDSQVTMMFWYRQQPGQSLTLIATANQGSEATYESGFVIDKFPISRPNLTFSTLTVSNMSPEDSSIYLCSVRPTGDKNIQYFGAGTRLSVL.